The entry below describes one TCR beta chain. Antigen: not known. Recipients boosted at about 4 weeks or about 12 weeks are pooled. Libraries were prepared by immunoSEQ multiplex PCR; TCRdb keeps only in-frame clonotypes and omits some of them. The sample consists of about 110,000 clones, less than 95% of them appearing once. This record belongs to a study of T cell responses to AZD1222 COVID-19 vaccine. Study-wide results and caveats: It should be noted that donors were predominantly white British and more often female, and clonal diversity was possibly underestimated.

The germline gives CDR1 LNHDA, CDR2 SQIVND (reference sequence). After removal of 5 bases from V and 4 bases from J, the junction contained 6 bases not matched to a gene. The CDR3 length is 14 residues. The chain has TRBV19 and TRBJ2-5, with 8 bases identical to TRBD1. Source: peripheral blood, taken 28 days after the second AZD1222 dose. The origin of this receptor is an adult who received the AZD1222 COVID-19 vaccine. The CDR3 is CASSPRGRGETQYF. The CDR3 coding sequence is TGTGCCAGTAGTCCCAGGGGGCGGGGAGAGACCCAGTACTTC.